This T cell receptor beta chain emerged from a study of cytomegalovirus exposure and HLA in healthy donors. Only a few counts were recorded for this clone. The antigen is undetermined. Germline assignment: CDR1 MNHNY and CDR2 SVGAGI (reference sequence). V gave up 2 bases and J gave up 3 bases, with 5 bases separating them. This CDR3 contains 12 residues. General study results and limits: Associated with cytomegalovirus, according to the listing, were some 150 TCR beta chains.

The PCR contained 60 Vbeta and 13 Jbeta primers. The protocol was immunoSEQ multiplex PCR, while the TCRdb copy is restricted to in-frame clones and leaves out a portion. This table has some 200,000 clones, roughly a tenth appearing once. The TCR was taken from a woman between 25 and 40 years old in good health and CMV-seropositive. The chain joins TRBV6-6 to TRBJ2-7; D uncertain. The sample consisted of PBMCs. CDR3 nucleotides: TGTGCCAGCAGTTACGCCAGCTACGAGCAGTACTTC. Its protein is CASSYASYEQYF.